This T cell receptor beta chain was profiled in a study of beta chain features in type 1 diabetes. Study-wide background: Sorted cells examined across all samples numbered 95 million to 120 million. Study-level points and caveats: Reduced insertions and increased deletions marked VDJ junctions in type 1 diabetes patients. Across all four CD4+ subsets, people with type 1 diabetes showed modestly shorter TCRB CDR3s.

The whole isolated RNA underwent reverse transcription, so sequencing captured expressed TCRB transcripts. The data were produced by immunoSEQ multiplex PCR, yet TCRdb's version contains in-frame clones alone and is incomplete. The sample records hundreds of thousands of clones, under 15% being singletons. The CDR3 loop spans 18 amino acids. V was shortened by 0 bases and J by 0 bases, with 15 bases between the two germline ends. The V gene's germline CDR1 is MDHEN and CDR2 SYDVKM. This clone showed up just a few times. Its antigen is as yet unknown. Sequencing was done on a sample of naive CD4+ T cells from blood. This TCR came from a young man with type 1 diabetes. The genes are TRBV28 and TRBJ2-1; D might be TRBD1 (6 bases). The CDR3 reads CASSLWWGTGSSYNEQFF. The CDR3 coding sequence is TGTGCCAGCAGTTTATGGTGGGGAACAGGGAGCTCCTACAATGAGCAGTTCTTC.